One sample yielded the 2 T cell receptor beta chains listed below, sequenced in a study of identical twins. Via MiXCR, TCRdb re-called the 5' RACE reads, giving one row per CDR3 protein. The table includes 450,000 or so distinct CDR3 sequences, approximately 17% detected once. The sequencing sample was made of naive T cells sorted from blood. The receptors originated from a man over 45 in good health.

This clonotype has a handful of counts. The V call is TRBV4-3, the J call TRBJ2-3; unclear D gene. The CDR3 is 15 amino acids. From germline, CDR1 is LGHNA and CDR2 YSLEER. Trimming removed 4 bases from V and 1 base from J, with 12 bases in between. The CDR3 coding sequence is TGCGCCAGCAGCCGCGACGGAAGGGGCACAGATACGCAGTATTTT. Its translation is CASSRDGRGTDTQYF.

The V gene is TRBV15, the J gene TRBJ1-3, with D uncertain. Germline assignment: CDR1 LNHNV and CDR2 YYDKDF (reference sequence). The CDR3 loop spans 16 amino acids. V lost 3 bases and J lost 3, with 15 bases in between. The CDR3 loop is CATSSVIFGGGNTIYF. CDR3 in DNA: TGTGCCACCAGCAGCGTCATTTTCGGCGGTGGAAACACCATATATTTT. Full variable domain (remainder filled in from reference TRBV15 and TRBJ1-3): DAMVIQNPRYQVTQFGKPVTLSCSQTLNHNVMYWYQQKSSQAPKLLFHYYDKDFNNEADTPDNFQSRRPNTSFCFLDIRSPGLGDTAMYLCATSSVIFGGGNTIYFGEGSWLTVV.